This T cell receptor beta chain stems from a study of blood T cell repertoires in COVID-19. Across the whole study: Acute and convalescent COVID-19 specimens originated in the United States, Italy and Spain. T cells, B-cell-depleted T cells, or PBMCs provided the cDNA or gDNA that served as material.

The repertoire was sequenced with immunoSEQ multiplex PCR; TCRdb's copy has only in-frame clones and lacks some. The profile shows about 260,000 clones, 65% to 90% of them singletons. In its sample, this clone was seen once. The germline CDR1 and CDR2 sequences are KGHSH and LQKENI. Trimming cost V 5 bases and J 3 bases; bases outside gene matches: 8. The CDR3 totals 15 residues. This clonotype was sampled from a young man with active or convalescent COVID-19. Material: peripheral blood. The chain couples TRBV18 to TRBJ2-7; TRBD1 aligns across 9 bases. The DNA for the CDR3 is TGTGCCAGCTCAGCCACCGGGACAGGGAACTACGAGCAGTACTTC. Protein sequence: CASSATGTGNYEQYF.